The next 17 T cell receptor beta chains were all read from a single sample in a study of identical twins. Each CDR3 protein is one row after TCRdb ran MiXCR on the 5' RACE reads. The sample contains fewer than 900,000 distinct CDR3 sequences, 21% of which appear only once. This sample was also put to use in a study of T cells expressing NK-cell markers.

Input material: PBMCs. The origin of the receptors is a woman aged 18-29 years in good health.

The chain joins TRBV20-1 to TRBJ1-3; no definite D call. Per the germline V gene, CDR1 is DFQATT and CDR2 is SNEGSKA (reference sequence). V lost 3 bases and J 4 bases, leaving 10 bases between the germline ends. The CDR3 is 13 amino acids. The CDR3 DNA reads as TGCAGTGCTAGTTACCAGCTGGGAAACACCATATATTTT. Residues: CSASYQLGNTIYF.

This clonotype was counted between two and nine times. The chain carries TRBV15 and TRBJ2-3; no definite D call. The CDR3 has 14 amino acids. V lost 6 bases and J lost 8, with 18 bases in between. The V gene's germline CDR1 is LNHNV and CDR2 YYDKDF (reference sequence). CDR3 in DNA: TGTGCCACCAGTCATCTGGCCGTCAGAGGTACGCAGTATTTT. It encodes CATSHLAVRGTQYF. Full variable domain (remainder filled in from reference TRBV15 and TRBJ2-3): DAMVIQNPRYQVTQFGKPVTLSCSQTLNHNVMYWYQQKSSQAPKLLFHYYDKDFNNEADTPDNFQSRRPNTSFCFLDIRSPGLGDTAMYLCATSHLAVRGTQYFGPGTRLTVL.

This clonotype came up a few times. The rearrangement joins TRBV20-1 to TRBJ2-7; TRBD2 agrees at 7 bases. Germline V gene sequence: CDR1 DFQATT, CDR2 SNEGSKA (reference sequence). The CDR3 contains 15 residues. The trim removed 1 base at V and 1 base at J, leaving 7 bases unmatched. The DNA for the CDR3 is TGCAGTGCTAGAGGCCAGCCGGGGGGATCCTACGAGCAGTACTTC. Translation: CSARGQPGGSYEQYF.

This clonotype was seen more than once but under ten times. The chain recombines TRBV4-2 with TRBJ1-1; the D is unclear. Germline CDR1 reads LGHNA; CDR2 reads YNFKEQ. Trimming took 4 bases from V and 5 from J, leaving 14 bases between them. The CDR3 length is 14 residues. The CDR3 protein is CASSRGERGTEAFF. The CDR3 DNA is TGTGCCAGCAGCCGCGGGGAACGAGGGACTGAAGCTTTCTTT.

V is TRBV12-3 or TRBV12-4 and J is TRBJ1-4; D not certain. This CDR3 spans 15 amino acids. The germline V and J ends were trimmed by 5 bases and 4 bases, with 14 bases remaining between them. In nucleotides, the CDR3 is TGTGCCAGCAGTCTCTTGGCCGACTTTAATGAAAAACTGTTTTTT. Encoded protein: CASSLLADFNEKLFF.

This clonotype turned up a few times. The chain joins TRBV29-1 to TRBJ2-1, with D tentatively TRBD2 (6 bases). V gave up 2 bases and J gave up 5 bases, with 13 bases separating them. Germline V gives CDR1 SQVTM, CDR2 ANQGSEA. CDR3 length equals 14 residues. Here the CDR3 DNA reads TGCAGCGTTGAATGGCGGGGACGAGACAATGAGCAGTTCTTC. Translation: CSVEWRGRDNEQFF.

There are a few counts of this clonotype. The V and J genes are TRBV12-3 or TRBV12-4 and TRBJ2-7; no definite D call. The CDR3 consists of 13 residues. V lost 6 bases and J lost 2, with 11 bases in between. This CDR3 is CASSITQPYEQYF. The CDR3 region has the DNA TGTGCCAGCAGCATAACTCAACCCTACGAGCAGTACTTC.

This clonotype showed up many times. V usage is TRBV5-1 and J usage is TRBJ2-1; D not certain. CDR3 length: 11 amino acids. With 2 bases removed from V and 10 bases from J, the gap between germline ends came to 7 bases. Germline values: CDR1 SGHRS, CDR2 YFSETQ. CDR3 sequence: CASSLLEEQFF. CDR3 sequence (DNA): TGCGCCAGCAGCTTACTGGAAGAGCAGTTCTTC.

This clonotype was observed a handful of times. This chain joins TRBV7-2 and TRBJ2-1, with TRBD2 identical over 7 bases. The length of the CDR3 is 15 residues. Germline CDR1 SGHTA, CDR2 FQGNSA. After removal of 1 base from V and 14 bases from J, the junction contained 14 bases not matched to a gene. The CDR3 DNA reads TGTGCCAGCAGCTTAGGACTAGCTCTCGGGGAGAAGGAGTTCTTC. This encodes CASSLGLALGEKEFF.

The rearrangement uses TRBV7-9 and TRBJ1-1; 11 bases match TRBD1. The CDR3 has 15 amino acids. Germline values: CDR1 SEHNR, CDR2 FQNEAQ (reference sequence). The V and J ends lost 6 bases and 6 bases, in that order; junction bases with no gene match: 9. The CDR3 sequence is CASSPSDRGHPEAFF. CDR3 DNA: TGTGCCAGCAGTCCGTCGGACAGGGGGCACCCTGAAGCTTTCTTT.

This rearrangement joins TRBV10-3 to TRBJ2-1, with TRBD2 matching over 11 bases. The CDR3 sequence is 13 residues long. Trimming cost V 7 bases and J 6 bases; bases outside gene matches: 2. Germline CDR1 and CDR2: ENHRY and SYGVKD. The CDR3, as DNA: TGTGCCATCACCGGGACTAGCGGCAATGAGCAGTTCTTC. Translation gives CAITGTSGNEQFF.

This clonotype was detected ten times or more. This chain connects TRBV20-1 to TRBJ2-1; D is ambiguous. The V gene's germline CDR1 is DFQATT and CDR2 SNEGSKA (reference sequence). V shed 0 bases and J shed 8 bases, with 11 bases lying between them. CDR3 length equals 13 residues. The CDR3 bases are TGCAGTGCTAGAGATCTTTCCCCCCATGAGCAGTTCTTC. This sequence encodes CSARDLSPHEQFF.

The genes are TRBV19 and TRBJ1-1; possibly TRBD1 for D (6 bases). Per germline, CDR1 LNHDA and CDR2 SQIVND (reference sequence). The V end lost 7 bases, the J end lost 0 bases, and 18 bases lay between the germline ends. The CDR3 loop spans 16 amino acids. CDR3 protein: CASTTKGGGLNTEAFF. The CDR3, as DNA: TGTGCCAGTACCACTAAGGGTGGGGGCCTGAACACTGAAGCTTTCTTT.

The CDR3 DNA reads TGTGCCAGCAGCTCTGGCGGAAGTTCGGATACGCAGTATTTT. Encoded protein: CASSSGGSSDTQYF. The chain combines TRBV7-3 with TRBJ2-3; D not resolved. CDR1 SGHTA and CDR2 FQGTGA come from the germline V gene. The ends were cut back, 4 bases at V and 6 bases at J, with 14 bases in the middle. This CDR3 contains 14 residues.

This clonotype came up a few times. The chain links TRBV4-1 to TRBJ2-7, with D possibly being TRBD2 (5 bases). V lost 0 bases to trimming and J lost 4 bases, with 13 bases between them. Germline V gene data show CDR1 as MGHRA and CDR2 as YSYEKL. The CDR3 contains 15 residues. The CDR3 nucleotides read TGCGCCAGCAGCCAAGATAGGCGGGCTGATTACGAGCAGTACTTC. Its translation: CASSQDRRADYEQYF.

The J gene is TRBJ2-2, the V gene TRBV12-3 or TRBV12-4; 7 nucleotides line up with TRBD1. The V gene end was trimmed by 1 base and the J gene end by 6 bases; junction bases not matched to a gene: 5. The CDR3 runs 15 residues. In DNA, the CDR3 is TGTGCCAGCAGTTTAGGGGACAGACTTTCCGGGGAGCTGTTTTTT. Its protein is CASSLGDRLSGELFF.

The chain recombines TRBV6-5 with TRBJ2-1; the match to TRBD1 covers 7 bases. After removal of 0 bases from V and 5 bases from J, the junction contained 4 bases not matched to a gene. The CDR3 has 15 amino acids. CDR1 and CDR2 (germline): MNHEY, SVGAGI. The CDR3 DNA sequence: TGTGCCAGCAGTTACTCAGGGGGCCCTAACAATGAGCAGTTCTTC. As protein: CASSYSGGPNNEQFF.